Each of the 30 T cell receptor beta chains below was sequenced from the same sample in a study of T cell responses to AZD1222 COVID-19 vaccine. TCRdb's table, derived via immunoSEQ multiplex PCR, lists solely in-frame clones and lacks some. This repertoire shows some 120,000 clones, approximately 88% found once; its top ten account for 4.5% to 6.5%. The sample consisted of peripheral blood, taken 28 days after the second AZD1222 dose. The receptors come from an adult who received the AZD1222 COVID-19 vaccine.

The chain recombines TRBV5-1 with TRBJ2-1, with D unresolved. The CDR3 is made up of 14 amino acids. The V gene lost 3 bases and the J gene lost 6 bases, with 13 bases spanning the gap. From germline, CDR1 is SGHRS and CDR2 YFSETQ. As DNA, the CDR3 is TGCGCCAGCAGCTCAACAACCGGACCCAATGAGCAGTTCTTC. This sequence encodes CASSSTTGPNEQFF.

The chain combines TRBV3-1 (or the pseudogene TRBV3-2) with TRBJ1-1, with TRBD1 identical over 8 bases. With 1 base clipped from V and 4 bases from J, the junction kept 2 bases outside the gene matches. The CDR3 covers 14 residues. The germline CDR1 and CDR2 sequences are LGHDT and YNNKEL (reference sequence). The CDR3 loop is CASSQATGGTEAFF. The CDR3 DNA is TGTGCCAGCAGCCAAGCAACAGGGGGCACTGAAGCTTTCTTT.

This chain connects TRBV7-2 to TRBJ1-5, with 7 nucleotides matching TRBD1. The ends lost 2 bases at V and 5 bases at J; junction bases unmatched: 0. The CDR3 contains 13 residues. Germline V CDR1 and CDR2: SGHTA, FQGNSA. Here the CDR3 reads CASSLQGDQPQHF. The DNA for the CDR3 is TGTGCCAGCAGCTTACAGGGGGATCAGCCCCAGCATTTT. Complete variable domain (other parts from reference TRBV7-2 and TRBJ1-5): GAGVSQSPSNKVTEKGKDVELRCDPISGHTALYWYRQSLGQGLEFLIYFQGNSAPDKSGLPSDRFSAERTGGSVSTLTIQRTQQEDSAVYLCASSLQGDQPQHFGDGTRLSIL.

The chain is built from TRBV18 and TRBJ2-1; D is perhaps TRBD2 (7 bases). In germline, CDR1 is KGHSH, CDR2 LQKENI. The V end lost 7 bases, the J end lost 0 bases, and 16 bases lay between the germline ends. CDR3 length equals 16 residues. The CDR3 loop reads CASYSRGDTSYNEQFF. DNA for the CDR3: TGTGCCAGCTACTCCCGGGGGGACACCTCCTACAATGAGCAGTTCTTC.

This clone was seen just once. The chain couples TRBV4-1 to TRBJ2-1; TRBD2 agrees at 10 bases. The length of the CDR3 is 15 residues. With V trimmed by 5 bases and J by 9 bases, 10 bases remained unmatched. CDR1 and CDR2 (germline): MGHRA, YSYEKL. This chain's CDR3 is CASSFQREGHGEQFF. Written as DNA, the CDR3 is TGCGCCAGCAGCTTTCAGCGGGAGGGCCACGGTGAGCAGTTCTTC.

The chain carries TRBV7-9 and TRBJ2-3, with D hard to call. The CDR3 covers 16 residues. Germline V lookup: CDR1 SEHNR, CDR2 FQNEAQ (reference sequence). Trimming cost V 2 bases and J 2 bases, with 14 bases left between them. CDR3 loop: CASSLLTATDTDTQYF. The CDR3 bases are TGTGCCAGCAGCTTATTAACGGCTACGGACACAGATACGCAGTATTTT.

This sequence joins TRBV7-2 and TRBJ1-3; 7 bases agree with TRBD1. Germline V gene data show CDR1 as SGHTA and CDR2 as FQGNSA. J lost 4 bases, V lost 5 bases, and 8 bases had no gene match. The CDR3 contains 15 residues. CDR3 region: CASSPHRGIGNTIYF. The DNA for the CDR3 is TGTGCCAGCAGCCCCCACAGGGGAATAGGAAACACCATATATTTT.

CDR3 coding DNA: TGTGCCAGCAGTTTCCTTTCGAACACCGGGGAGCTGTTTTTT. Translation: CASSFLSNTGELFF. V and J are TRBV5-4 and TRBJ2-2; D gene uncertain. This CDR3 is 14 amino acids long. V gave up 5 bases and J gave up 0 bases, with 8 bases separating them. CDR1 SGHNT and CDR2 YYREEE come from the germline V gene (reference sequence).

The chain links TRBV24-1 to TRBJ2-5; 11 bases line up with TRBD2. This CDR3 contains 16 residues. Per the germline V gene, CDR1 is KGHDR and CDR2 is SFDVKD. Germline trimming cut 3 bases from V and 5 bases from J; bases unmatched to any gene: 7. The CDR3 loop reads CATSDPLAGGMETQYF. The DNA for the CDR3 is TGTGCCACCAGTGATCCCTTAGCGGGAGGGATGGAGACCCAGTACTTC.

The chain recombines TRBV3-1 (or the pseudogene TRBV3-2) with TRBJ2-7; D remains unclear. CDR3 length: 13 amino acids. Trimming took 3 bases from V and 1 from J, leaving 7 bases between them. Germline values: CDR1 LGHDT, CDR2 YNNKEL (reference sequence). The CDR3 here is CASSQGISYEQYF. CDR3 nucleotide sequence: TGTGCCAGCAGCCAGGGCATTTCCTACGAGCAGTACTTC.

The chain employs TRBV18 and TRBJ1-1; TRBD1 might be the D (5 bases). Looked up from germline, CDR1 is KGHSH and CDR2 is LQKENI. CDR3 length: 16 residues. V was trimmed by 0 bases and J by 11 bases, leaving 22 bases between them. The CDR3 DNA follows: TGTGCCAGCTCACCACCTCCGGCAAGGGGACCGGTGGGGGCTTTCTTT. It yields the protein CASSPPPARGPVGAFF.

The count of this clone is one. The J gene is TRBJ2-1, the V gene TRBV7-9; TRBD1 or TRBD2 may be the D gene (5 bases each). The CDR3 length is 14 residues. V lost 1 base, J lost 9 bases, and 13 bases lay in between. CDR1 is SEHNR, CDR2 FQNEAQ, per germline (reference sequence). The CDR3, as DNA: TGTGCCAGCAGCTTAGTCCACGGTGGGGGTGAGCAGTTCTTC. It yields the protein CASSLVHGGGEQFF.

The chain links TRBV19 to TRBJ1-3; the D is unclear. V lost 2 bases, J lost 0 bases, and 11 bases lay in between. This CDR3 region has 16 residues. Looked up from germline, CDR1 is LNHDA and CDR2 is SQIVND (reference sequence). The CDR3 is CASSISGPHSGNTIYF. CDR3 nucleotides: TGTGCCAGTAGTATAAGTGGCCCCCACTCTGGAAACACCATATATTTT. Full variable domain (rest looked up from reference TRBV19 and TRBJ1-3): DGGITQSPKYLFRKEGQNVTLSCEQNLNHDAMYWYRQDPGQGLRLIYYSQIVNDFQKGDIAEGYSVSREKKESFPLTVTSAQKNPTAFYLCASSISGPHSGNTIYFGEGSWLTVV.

Comment on this clone: One junction end disagrees with the germline gene, perhaps due to a read error. V gene TRBV19 combines with J gene TRBJ1-6; D is undetermined. Germline CDR1 LNHDA, CDR2 SQIVND (reference sequence). There are 13 residues in the CDR3. The CDR3 loop reads CATSLDGNSPLHF. The CDR3 nucleotides are TGTGCCACTAGTTTGGACGGTAATTCACCCCTCCACTTT.

The chain combines TRBV28 with TRBJ2-1, with D perhaps TRBD1 (6 bases). There are 13 residues in the CDR3. Germline loops: CDR1 MDHEN, CDR2 SYDVKM. The ends were cut back, 4 bases at V and 5 bases at J, with 9 bases in the middle. For the CDR3, the DNA is TGTGCCAGCAGTTCCGGACAGAACAATGAGCAGTTCTTC. This translates into CASSSGQNNEQFF.

The rearrangement uses TRBV27 and TRBJ1-1; D is unresolved. V lost 6 bases and J lost 4, with 18 bases in between. Germline CDR1 is MNHEY and CDR2 is SMNVEV (reference sequence). This CDR3 is built from 15 residues. As DNA, the CDR3 is TGTGCCAGCAGGCCCAAGGTGGGCCTTTCCACTGAAGCTTTCTTT. As protein: CASRPKVGLSTEAFF.

This clone was recorded only once. V usage is TRBV11-3 and J usage is TRBJ1-2, with D perhaps matching TRBD1 (6 bases). The CDR3 has 13 residues. Trimming left V 5 bases short and J 4 bases short, with 11 bases between. Germline lookup yields CDR1 SGHNT and CDR2 YENEEA. This CDR3 is CASSPRGGYGYTF. Written as DNA, the CDR3 is TGTGCCAGCAGCCCAAGGGGGGGCTATGGCTACACCTTC.

The chain recombines TRBV11-3 with TRBJ2-2; D unclear. Trimming took 1 base from V and 2 from J, leaving 11 bases between them. The CDR3 has 16 residues. Germline CDR1 SGHNT, CDR2 YENEEA. The CDR3 reads CASSLGQVLNTGELFF. CDR3 nucleotides: TGTGCCAGCAGCTTAGGTCAGGTATTAAACACCGGGGAGCTGTTTTTT.

This chain links TRBV28 with TRBJ1-2; no reliable D call. With 2 bases removed from V and 5 bases from J, the gap between germline ends came to 6 bases. This CDR3 contains 12 residues. The germline gives CDR1 MDHEN, CDR2 SYDVKM. The CDR3 loop is CASSLLAYGYTF. As DNA, the CDR3 is TGTGCCAGCAGTTTACTGGCTTATGGCTACACCTTC.

The chain employs TRBV6-5 and TRBJ2-1; 8 bases match TRBD1. The J segment lost 4 bases and the V segment lost 2 bases, leaving 4 bases of the junction unmatched. The CDR3 has 15 residues. Germline V gives CDR1 MNHEY, CDR2 SVGAGI. The CDR3 spells CASSYRTGNYNEQFF. CDR3 DNA sequence: TGTGCCAGCAGTTACCGGACAGGGAATTACAATGAGCAGTTCTTC.

On this clone: Other DNA sequences from this sample encode an identical CDR3 as well. This sequence joins TRBV2 and TRBJ1-5; D not certain. The V gene's germline CDR1 is SNHLY and CDR2 FYNNEI. V dropped 3 bases and J dropped 2 bases, with 8 bases sitting between them. The CDR3 runs to 14 residues. CDR3 sequence (DNA): TGTGCCAGCAGTGACAGGCTGGGCAATCAGCCCCAGCATTTT. Translating gives CASSDRLGNQPQHF.

This clone was observed a handful of times. The chain combines TRBV11-2 with TRBJ1-5; D unclear. With 5 bases removed from V and 1 base from J, the gap between germline ends came to 6 bases. The CDR3 runs to 13 residues. Germline V gene sequence: CDR1 SGHAT, CDR2 FQNNGV. Here the CDR3 DNA reads TGTGCCAGCAGCCTTACAAGCAATCAGCCCCAGCATTTT. Translating it yields CASSLTSNQPQHF.

The gene calls are TRBV28 and TRBJ2-7; 8 nucleotides align to TRBD2. Germline assignment: CDR1 MDHEN and CDR2 SYDVKM. V trimming: 7 bases; J trimming: 3 bases; junction bases outside the gene matches: 5. The CDR3 loop spans 13 amino acids. CDR3 sequence (DNA): TGTGCCAGCACGGGGGGGCAGGGCTACGAGCAGTACTTC. Translation: CASTGGQGYEQYF.

The J gene is TRBJ1-1, the V gene TRBV7-8, with a tentative D call TRBD1 (5 bases). Germline V gene lookup returns CDR1 SGHVS and CDR2 FQNEAQ. The V and J ends lost 0 bases and 0 bases respectively, with 5 bases between them. This CDR3 is built from 14 residues. In nucleotides, the CDR3 is TGTGCCAGCAGCTTAGCCAGGGTGAACACTGAAGCTTTCTTT. Protein sequence: CASSLARVNTEAFF.

This chain uses TRBV28 with TRBJ2-7, with 8 nucleotides matching TRBD1. Germline-derived CDR1 and CDR2 are MDHEN and SYDVKM. Trimming removed 6 bases from V and 4 bases from J; junction bases left unmatched: 8. The CDR3 extends over 14 amino acids. Here the CDR3 reads CASSLPTGEYEQYF. The CDR3 bases are TGTGCCAGCAGCCTACCGACAGGGGAATACGAGCAGTACTTC.

This clone was detected only once. The chain has TRBV20-1 and TRBJ1-2, with TRBD1 identical over 7 bases. Germline CDR1 reads DFQATT; CDR2 reads SNEGSKA (reference sequence). The V segment lost 3 bases and the J segment 7 bases; nucleotides outside the gene matches: 14. The CDR3 consists of 15 residues. CDR3 sequence: CSASIYEGAFGGYTF. The DNA of the CDR3 is TGCAGTGCTAGTATTTATGAGGGGGCCTTTGGTGGCTACACCTTC.

This clone was detected only a few times. This chain links TRBV27 with TRBJ2-1; D possibly corresponds to TRBD1 (5 bases). The CDR3 is made up of 13 amino acids. From germline, CDR1 is MNHEY and CDR2 SMNVEV (reference sequence). Trimming pared 5 bases from V and 7 bases from J, leaving 12 bases between. Written as DNA, the CDR3 is TGTGCCAGCAGTCTAGGGGTTCTGAATGAGCAGTTCTTC. Its protein is CASSLGVLNEQFF.

The CDR3 region has the DNA TGTGCCAGCAGTTTGGGCGGATTTAATTCACCCCTCCACTTT. Encoded protein: CASSLGGFNSPLHF. V and J are TRBV27 and TRBJ1-6; D is undetermined. V was cut by 3 bases and J by 6 bases, with 9 bases left in between. CDR3 size: 14 residues. The germline CDR1 and CDR2 sequences are MNHEY and SMNVEV (reference sequence).

The rearrangement uses TRBV30 and TRBJ1-5; 8 positions agree with TRBD1. Germline V gene data show CDR1 as GTSNPN and CDR2 as SVGIG (reference sequence). The CDR3 runs 13 residues. V dropped 2 bases and J dropped 7; count of bases not matched to a gene: 4. The CDR3 sequence is CAWSTGGEQPQHF. The CDR3 DNA follows: TGTGCCTGGAGTACAGGGGGGGAACAGCCCCAGCATTTT.

This clone was seen only once. V is TRBV4-1 and J is TRBJ2-1; the D gene is possibly TRBD1 (6 bases). With 3 bases removed from V and 3 bases from J, the gap between germline ends came to 12 bases. Per the germline V gene, CDR1 is MGHRA and CDR2 is YSYEKL. The CDR3 totals 15 residues. The CDR3 DNA is TGCGCCAGCAGCCAGATCGGGACACACTACAATGAGCAGTTCTTC. Translation gives CASSQIGTHYNEQFF.